This T cell receptor beta chain comes out of a study of monozygotic twins with inflammatory bowel disease. Overall study results and limits: Support for any single strong IBD-associated signal or clonotype was not found. With inverse Simpson as the measure, TCRbeta diversity was lower in IBD patients than in healthy co-twins.

On this clonotype itself: As yet, its antigen is unknown.

Following a re-call of the 5' RACE reads, TCRdb has one entry per CDR3 protein and lacks DNA. This repertoire comprises under 130,000 distinct CDR3 sequences; its ten largest clones make up approximately 2%. Germline V lookup: CDR1 SGHNT, CDR2 YYREEE (reference sequence). The CDR3 extends over 17 amino acids. The chain couples TRBV5-4 to TRBJ2-7; without DNA, the TCRdb call of TRBD1 cannot be checked. The specimen sequenced was blood. The TCR originated in a human donor with ulcerative colitis or Crohn's disease, or a healthy co-twin of an affected twin (not recorded which). CDR3 sequence: CASRPLPTGPTSYEQYF.